This T cell receptor (beta chain) was recorded in a study of cytomegalovirus exposure and HLA in healthy donors. Study-level points and caveats: According to an earlier analysis, most TCR beta V segments yielded productive rearrangements about 87% or about 30% of the time. An observed cluster of highly shared sequence variants was recorded as a likely sequencing artifact. The classifier, whose performance was assessed in both the original and validation cohorts, reportedly diagnosed cytomegalovirus status with high specificity and sensitivity.

Primers: 60 Vbeta forward and 13 Jbeta reverse. TCRdb's copy holds only in-frame clones and misses some; the assay was immunoSEQ multiplex PCR. The sample has 150,000 to 200,000 clones, about 80% seen once. This CDR3 has 12 residues. V was shortened by 6 bases and J by 2 bases, with 5 bases between the two germline ends. Germline CDR1 and CDR2: LNHDA and SQIVND (reference sequence). On this clone itself: Its target is not known.

This rearrangement joins TRBV19 to TRBJ1-5, with unresolved D. The source of this sequence is a woman in her forties or fifties in good health and CMV-seronegative. The sequenced sample consisted of PBMCs. The CDR3 here is CASSRGNQPQHF. Here the CDR3 DNA reads TGTGCCAGTAGCCGCGGCAATCAGCCCCAGCATTTT. Full variable domain (rest looked up from reference TRBV19 and TRBJ1-5): DGGITQSPKYLFRKEGQNVTLSCEQNLNHDAMYWYRQDPGQGLRLIYYSQIVNDFQKGDIAEGYSVSREKKESFPLTVTSAQKNPTAFYLCASSRGNQPQHFGDGTRLSIL.